This T cell receptor beta chain came from a study of control samples from healthy donors and cancer patients. Germline values: CDR1 PRHDT, CDR2 FYEKMQ (reference sequence). Trimming removed 6 bases from V and 1 base from J, with 6 bases in between. The CDR3 contains 12 residues. Libraries were prepared by immunoSEQ multiplex PCR; TCRdb keeps only in-frame clonotypes and omits some of them. The sample shows under 200,000 clones, roughly 88% of them seen only once. The count of this clone is one. The sample comprised blood. The V and J genes are TRBV13 and TRBJ1-1; D unresolved. The clonotype comes from a woman under 40 in good health. CDR3 sequence (DNA): TGTGCCAGCAGTGGGTGGAACACTGAAGCTTTCTTT. Translated: CASSGWNTEAFF.